The 10 T cell receptor beta chains below come from one sample, sequenced in a study of CD8 T cells in ankylosing spondylitis. General study results and limits: For ankylosing spondylitis blood, a TCR beta motif of roughly 8 highly homologous variants appeared characteristic.

MiXCR, applied by TCRdb to the 5' RACE reads, yields one record per CDR3 protein. The sample includes roughly 700,000 distinct CDR3 sequences, over 15% of them seen just once. These TCRs' antigens remain unknown. Source material: blood, either unsorted or a sorted T cell fraction (not recorded which). These TCRs come from a male donor with ankylosing spondylitis.

This clonotype was seen only a few times. This chain connects TRBV11-1 to TRBJ1-2; D possibly corresponds to TRBD1 (5 bases). Trimming took 1 base from V and 4 from J, leaving 22 bases between them. Germline CDR1 reads SGHAT; CDR2 reads FQDESV (reference sequence). This CDR3 has 18 residues. CDR3 sequence: CASSLELRGGHLAYGYTF. The CDR3 nucleotides are TGTGCCAGCAGCTTAGAGCTGAGGGGAGGCCACCTAGCCTATGGCTACACCTTC.

This clonotype was observed a few times. The genes are TRBV5-1 and TRBJ1-2, with D hard to call. Trimming removed 3 bases at V and 6 bases at J, with 9 bases between. This CDR3 region has 12 residues. Germline V gene sequence: CDR1 SGHRS, CDR2 YFSETQ. CDR3 region: CASSSGEDGYTF. CDR3 nucleotide sequence: TGCGCCAGCAGCTCGGGTGAGGATGGCTACACCTTC.

This chain's CDR3 is CASSSGGHSPLHF. The CDR3 nucleotides are TGCGCCAGCAGCTCCGGAGGACACTCACCCCTCCACTTT. The chain joins TRBV5-1 to TRBJ1-6; D may be TRBD1 (5 bases). Looked up from germline, CDR1 is SGHRS and CDR2 is YFSETQ. The CDR3 length is 13 residues. V lost 3 bases and J 10 bases, leaving 11 bases between the germline ends.

The genes are TRBV6-5 and TRBJ1-1; D not resolved. The CDR3 is made up of 14 amino acids. Germline values: CDR1 MNHEY, CDR2 SVGAGI. Trimming left V 3 bases short and J 1 base short, with 9 bases between. Written as DNA, the CDR3 is TGTGCCAGCAGTTATTCTGGGAGGAACACTGAAGCTTTCTTT. Protein product: CASSYSGRNTEAFF.

The chain couples TRBV12-3 or TRBV12-4 to TRBJ2-7; TRBD2 matches at 7 bases. The ends lost 6 bases at V and 3 bases at J; junction bases unmatched: 11. This CDR3 is 15 amino acids long. The CDR3 protein is CASSEKRGLIYEQYF. The CDR3 DNA sequence: TGTGCCAGCAGCGAAAAGCGGGGCCTTATCTACGAGCAGTACTTC.

This clonotype was seen only a few times. The rearrangement uses TRBV12-3 or TRBV12-4 and TRBJ1-2; TRBD1 might be the D (5 bases). This CDR3 is 14 amino acids long. Trimming took off 6 bases at V and 8 bases at J, with 19 bases between the two ends. This CDR3 reads CASRTRGWFDGYTF. The CDR3 coding sequence is TGTGCCAGCAGAACCCGGGGCTGGTTTGACGGCTACACCTTC.

This clonotype showed up just a few times. The V and J genes are TRBV6-4 and TRBJ1-4, with TRBD1 as a possible D gene (5 bases). CDR1 and CDR2 from the germline V gene are MRHNA and SNTAGT. The V gene lost 5 bases and the J gene lost 4 bases, with 23 bases spanning the gap. This CDR3 has 18 residues. In DNA, the CDR3 is TGTGCCAGCAGTATCAACGTGGGTCAGACAGATCTTAATGAAAAACTGTTTTTT. It encodes CASSINVGQTDLNEKLFF.

The V and J genes are TRBV27 and TRBJ2-6; 11 bases map to TRBD1. This CDR3 is built from 17 residues. J lost 4 bases, V lost 6 bases, and 8 bases had no gene match. Looked up from germline, CDR1 is MNHEY and CDR2 is SMNVEV (reference sequence). CDR3: CASSPGTGGSGANVLTF. CDR3 nucleotides: TGTGCCAGCAGCCCCGGGACAGGGGGTTCAGGGGCCAACGTCCTGACTTTC.

This rearrangement joins TRBV20-1 to TRBJ2-7, with TRBD1 as a possible D gene (6 bases). Trimming took 0 bases from V and 6 from J, leaving 15 bases between them. The CDR3 has 14 residues. From germline, CDR1 is DFQATT and CDR2 SNEGSKA (reference sequence). CDR3 DNA sequence: TGCAGTGCTAGAGACAGACCCCCCAGGGGCGAGCAGTACTTC. Its translation: CSARDRPPRGEQYF.

This clonotype showed up just a few times. This chain links TRBV7-9 with TRBJ2-2, with no clear D. The CDR3 extends over 12 amino acids. The germline V and J ends were trimmed by 1 base and 7 bases, with 4 bases remaining between them. Per the germline V gene, CDR1 is SEHNR and CDR2 is FQNEAQ (reference sequence). The CDR3 nucleotides read TGTGCCAGCAGCTTAGAGCTCGGGGAGCTGTTTTTT. Translation: CASSLELGELFF.